The 13 T cell receptor beta chains in this list originate from one sample, sequenced in a study of blood T cells in healthy people across ages. A sample-barcoded 5' primer and a J-beta primer mix were used in a second PCR of roughly 7 to 12 cycles. TCRdb itself ran the 5' RACE reads through MiXCR, one entry per CDR3 protein. The data show 1,800,000 or so distinct CDR3 sequences, roughly two fifths seen once. Material for sequencing was blood. Every receptor here comes from a human donor in good health.

This clonotype was seen a handful of times. This chain connects TRBV12-3 or TRBV12-4 to TRBJ2-4; D is tentatively TRBD1 or TRBD2 (5 bases each). The J call may not be correct, given that the DNA end is closer to TRBJ2-5. The CDR3 totals 18 residues. CDR3 sequence: CASSLALGAEGEGETQYF. Here the CDR3 DNA reads TGTGCCAGCAGTTTAGCGTTAGGGGCAGAAGGAGAGGGTGAGACCCAGTACTTC.

The chain links TRBV19 to TRBJ2-5; TRBD1 might be the D (6 bases). V shed 5 bases and J shed 4 bases, with 17 bases lying between them. The germline CDR1 and CDR2 sequences are LNHDA and SQIVND (reference sequence). The CDR3 runs to 15 residues. The DNA of the CDR3 is TGTGCCAGTAGTGTCGACAGGTCGGCGGTAGAGACCCAGTACTTC. It is translated as CASSVDRSAVETQYF. Supplemented by reference TRBV19 and TRBJ2-5, the full variable domain reads DGGITQSPKYLFRKEGQNVTLSCEQNLNHDAMYWYRQDPGQGLRLIYYSQIVNDFQKGDIAEGYSVSREKKESFPLTVTSAQKNPTAFYLCASSVDRSAVETQYFGPGTRLLVL.

The rearrangement uses TRBV15 and TRBJ1-2; no reliable D call. The CDR3 spans 16 residues. CDR1 is LNHNV and CDR2 is YYDKDF in the germline V gene (reference sequence). V dropped 0 bases and J dropped 4 bases, with 15 bases sitting between them. As DNA, the CDR3 is TGTGCCACCAGCAGAGATCCGGCAGACCCCCTCTATGGCTACACCTTC. Translation: CATSRDPADPLYGYTF.

This clonotype was seen more than once but under ten times. The V and J genes are TRBV5-1 and TRBJ2-1; possible D gene TRBD2, 6 bases. Germline assignment: CDR1 SGHRS and CDR2 YFSETQ. The V end was cut by 4 bases, the J end by 0 bases, with 14 bases between. The CDR3 has 16 residues. The CDR3 here is CASSSQAGYSYNEQFF. CDR3 nucleotides: TGCGCCAGCAGCAGTCAAGCGGGTTACTCCTACAATGAGCAGTTCTTC.

This clonotype was found once. The chain employs TRBV2 and TRBJ2-7, with D perhaps TRBD2 (6 bases). The end of the DNA is better explained by TRBJ2-4, so the J call may be wrong. Germline V lookup: CDR1 SNHLY, CDR2 FYNNEI. The CDR3 spans 15 residues. CDR3 protein: CASSEAPRGMDIQYF. The DNA of the CDR3 is TGTGCCAGCAGTGAAGCGCCCCGGGGGATGGACATTCAGTACTTC.

This clonotype was seen a few times. This rearrangement joins TRBV6-6 to TRBJ1-5; 8 positions agree with TRBD1. Germline trimming cut 5 bases from V and 6 bases from J; bases unmatched to any gene: 12. The CDR3 has 16 amino acids. The germline V gene has CDR1 MNHNY and CDR2 SVGAGI (reference sequence). The CDR3 sequence: CASSTPPDRVTQPQHF. The DNA for the CDR3 is TGTGCCAGCAGTACACCACCGGACAGGGTAACTCAGCCCCAGCATTTT.

The chain recombines TRBV7-9 with TRBJ2-3; a possible D gene is TRBD1 (5 bases). Germline CDR1 reads SEHNR; CDR2 reads FQNEAQ (reference sequence). The CDR3 consists of 16 residues. V gave up 5 bases and J gave up 2 bases, with 17 bases separating them. The CDR3 coding sequence is TGTGCCAGCAGCGTCATCAAGGGGATGTACACAGATACGCAGTATTTT. It specifies CASSVIKGMYTDTQYF.

The V and J genes are TRBV3-1 and TRBJ1-1; perhaps TRBD1 as D (6 bases). The CDR3 contains 14 residues. V lost 3 bases and J 4 bases, leaving 12 bases between the germline ends. Germline CDR1 is LGHDT and CDR2 is YNNKEL (reference sequence). The CDR3 coding sequence is TGTGCCAGCAGCCAGGTAACAGGGTCCACTGAAGCTTTCTTT. Protein: CASSQVTGSTEAFF. Full variable domain (missing parts from reference TRBV3-1 and TRBJ1-1): DTAVSQTPKYLVTQMGNDKSIKCEQNLGHDTMYWYKQDSKKFLKIMFSYNNKELIINETVPNRFSPKSPDKAHLNLHINSLELGDSAVYFCASSQVTGSTEAFFGQGTRLTVV.

The count of this clonotype is one. The V call is TRBV9, the J call TRBJ2-2, with D unclear. Between the trimmed V and J ends, which lost 0 bases and 4 bases, there was a span of 10 bases. The CDR3 sequence is 15 residues long. Germline CDR1 is SGDLS and CDR2 is YYNGEE. Written as DNA, the CDR3 is TGTGCCAGCAGCGTAGAAGTATTTGGCACCGGGGAGCTGTTTTTT. Residues: CASSVEVFGTGELFF. Full variable domain (outside the CDR3, taken from reference TRBV9 and TRBJ2-2): DSGVTQTPKHLITATGQRVTLRCSPRSGDLSVYWYQQSLDQGLQFLIQYYNGEERAKGNILERFSAQQFPDLHSELNLSSLELGDSALYFCASSVEVFGTGELFFGEGSRLTVL.

This chain connects TRBV5-1 to TRBJ1-1; 7 positions agree with TRBD1. The CDR3 totals 16 residues. Germline V gene sequence: CDR1 SGHRS, CDR2 YFSETQ. The V gene end was trimmed by 5 bases and the J gene end by 0 bases; junction bases not matched to a gene: 10. CDR3 DNA sequence: TGCGCCAGCAGTTTTAACAGGGGTTACATGAACACTGAAGCTTTCTTT. Its translation: CASSFNRGYMNTEAFF.

This clonotype was counted only a few times. The genes are TRBV20-1 and TRBJ1-5; D uncertain. CDR1 is DFQATT and CDR2 is SNEGSKA in the germline V gene (reference sequence). Trimming shortened V by 0 bases and J by 3 bases, and 12 bases separated the two germline ends. The CDR3 runs 15 residues. CDR3 sequence: CSARDRRTVNQPQHF. CDR3 bases: TGCAGTGCTAGAGATCGCAGGACCGTCAATCAGCCCCAGCATTTT.

For this clonotype: Germline and junction disagree at one end, which may indicate a read error. The rearrangement links TRBV9 to TRBJ2-5; a possible D gene is TRBD2 (5 bases). Germline V CDR1 and CDR2: SGDLS, YYNGEE. The CDR3 is 14 amino acids. The CDR3 DNA sequence: TGTACCAGCAGCGTAGCGTGGGCGCAAGAGACCCAGTACTTC. Translation: CTSSVAWAQETQYF.

The chain links TRBV4-1 to TRBJ2-1; 10 positions agree with TRBD2. This CDR3 has 19 residues. J gave up 6 bases and V 1 base, and 15 bases lay outside the gene matches. The germline gives CDR1 MGHRA, CDR2 YSYEKL. This chain's CDR3 is CASSQGFVAGGEGRNEQFF. CDR3 in DNA: TGCGCCAGCAGCCAAGGGTTCGTAGCGGGGGGAGAGGGACGCAATGAGCAGTTCTTC.